Below are 15 T cell receptor beta chains sequenced from a single sample in a study of blood T cell repertoires in COVID-19. The data were produced by immunoSEQ multiplex PCR, yet TCRdb's version contains in-frame clones alone and is incomplete. The sample yields a few hundred thousand clones, roughly 90% seen once. The sample taken for sequencing was PBMCs or T cells enriched from blood (not recorded which). The receptors come from a woman aged 18-29 years who had recovered from COVID-19.

The chain joins TRBV28 to TRBJ1-2, with 9 bases that match TRBD1. The ends lost 3 bases at V and 0 bases at J; junction bases unmatched: 5. Germline lookup yields CDR1 MDHEN and CDR2 SYDVKM. The CDR3 spans 16 residues. CDR3 residues: CASSFPGTGTNYGYTF. As DNA, the CDR3 is TGTGCCAGCAGTTTCCCCGGGACAGGGACTAACTATGGCTACACCTTC.

This clone was observed a few times. J is TRBJ2-7 and V is TRBV27; D gene unclear. CDR1 is MNHEY and CDR2 is SMNVEV in the germline V gene (reference sequence). This CDR3 spans 12 amino acids. V dropped 5 bases and J dropped 0 bases, with 5 bases sitting between them. CDR3 DNA: TGTGCCAGCAGTCCTAGCTCCTACGAGCAGTACTTC. This sequence encodes CASSPSSYEQYF.

V is TRBV5-1 and J is TRBJ1-6; 8 bases map to TRBD1. The V and J ends lost 4 bases and 4 bases, in that order; junction bases with no gene match: 4. The CDR3 has 15 amino acids. From germline, CDR1 is SGHRS and CDR2 YFSETQ. The CDR3 DNA reads as TGCGCCAGCAGCCGGGACAGGTCTTATAATTCACCCCTCCACTTT. It encodes CASSRDRSYNSPLHF.

The chain joins TRBV30 to TRBJ2-3, with 8 bases identical to TRBD2. CDR1 and CDR2 from the germline V gene are GTSNPN and SVGIG (reference sequence). This CDR3 region has 13 residues. Germline trimming cut 4 bases from V and 8 bases from J; bases unmatched to any gene: 8. The CDR3 DNA follows: TGTGCCTGGAAACGGGGGGGCCCTGGTACGCAGTATTTT. Translated, it gives CAWKRGGPGTQYF.

The chain carries TRBV19 and TRBJ2-7, with 11 bases matching TRBD2. This CDR3 has 15 amino acids. J was trimmed by 1 base and V by 9 bases; bases with no gene match: 8. Per the germline V gene, CDR1 is LNHDA and CDR2 is SQIVND (reference sequence). CDR3 nucleotide sequence: TGTGCCAGCGACTCCGGGACTAGCGGATCCTACGAGCAGTACTTC. Translated: CASDSGTSGSYEQYF.

The gene calls are TRBV30 and TRBJ2-3; D is unclear. The CDR3 sequence is 15 residues long. The germline V gene encodes CDR1 GTSNPN and CDR2 SVGIG (reference sequence). Trimming stripped 4 bases from V and 2 bases from J, with 16 bases between. As DNA, the CDR3 is TGTGCCTGGAATCGCTTCTCAGAACCCACAGATACGCAGTATTTT. Its protein product is CAWNRFSEPTDTQYF.

The chain has TRBV28 and TRBJ2-7, with TRBD1 identical over 9 bases. Germline values: CDR1 MDHEN, CDR2 SYDVKM. V lost 1 base and J lost 6; bases outside the gene matches: 10. The length of the CDR3 is 16 residues. The CDR3 DNA sequence: TGTGCCAGCAGTTTATCCCGGGACAGGGCCCGGGGCGAGCAGTACTTC. This codes for CASSLSRDRARGEQYF.

The chain combines TRBV4-2 with TRBJ2-2; a weak D match, TRBD2 (6 bases). Trimming shortened V by 1 base and J by 2 bases, and 14 bases separated the two germline ends. This CDR3 contains 17 residues. CDR1 LGHNA and CDR2 YNFKEQ come from the germline V gene. CDR3 sequence: CASSQVQRGLNTGELFF. CDR3 DNA: TGTGCCAGCAGCCAAGTTCAGAGAGGACTAAACACCGGGGAGCTGTTTTTT.

The DNA for the CDR3 is TGTGCCAGCAGCAGAGCGCAGGGAGAGACCCAGTACTTC. This sequence encodes CASSRAQGETQYF. The chain couples TRBV3-1 (or the pseudogene TRBV3-2) to TRBJ2-5; maybe TRBD1 (5 bases). The V end lost 5 bases, the J end lost 4 bases, and 11 bases lay between the germline ends. Germline V lookup: CDR1 LGHDT, CDR2 YNNKEL (reference sequence). The CDR3 has 13 residues.

Comments on this clone: The same CDR3 can be traced to other DNA sequences in this sample. The V and J genes are TRBV7-2 and TRBJ1-1; D is possibly TRBD1 (6 bases). The germline gives CDR1 SGHTA, CDR2 FQGNSA. The ends were cut back, 5 bases at V and 0 bases at J, with 10 bases in the middle. This CDR3 is built from 14 residues. The CDR3 loop is CASSTTGMNTEAFF. The DNA of the CDR3 is TGTGCCAGCAGCACCACAGGGATGAACACTGAAGCTTTCTTT.

CDR3 in DNA: TGTGCCAGCAGGAGGACAGGGTTCGCTGAAGCTTTCTTT. The encoded protein is CASRRTGFAEAFF. This chain uses TRBV6-5 with TRBJ1-1, with 8 bases aligning to TRBD1. V was pared by 6 bases and J by 6 bases, with 6 bases of the junction left unmatched. CDR3 size: 13 residues. Germline V gene data show CDR1 as MNHEY and CDR2 as SVGAGI.

J is TRBJ2-3 and V is TRBV3-1 (or the pseudogene TRBV3-2), with TRBD1 matching 8 bases. V trimming: 1 base; J trimming: 4 bases; junction bases outside the gene matches: 19. The CDR3 runs 20 residues. Looked up from germline, CDR1 is LGHDT and CDR2 is YNNKEL (reference sequence). Here the CDR3 reads CASSQGPGGARGRSADTQYF. The DNA for the CDR3 is TGTGCCAGCAGCCAAGGACCAGGGGGCGCTCGCGGGCGGAGCGCAGATACGCAGTATTTT.

Worth noting for this clone: It may be a read error: a sequence one base away is much more abundant. The J gene is TRBJ1-1, the V gene TRBV27; 9 bases are shared with TRBD1. Looked up from germline, CDR1 is MNHEY and CDR2 is SMNVEV (reference sequence). V lost 6 bases, J lost 2 bases, and 4 bases stayed unmatched. There are 14 residues in the CDR3. The CDR3: CASSPGQGNTEAFF. The CDR3 DNA reads as TGTGCCAGCAGCCCGGGACAGGGTAACACTGAAGCTTTCTTT.

The chain links TRBV27 to TRBJ2-7; maybe TRBD1 (5 bases). Germline CDR1 reads MNHEY; CDR2 reads SMNVEV (reference sequence). V lost 3 bases and J lost 5, with 14 bases in between. The CDR3 totals 14 residues. The CDR3 region is CASSFWGASNEQYF. CDR3 sequence (DNA): TGTGCCAGCAGTTTCTGGGGCGCGTCCAACGAGCAGTACTTC.

The chain uses TRBV11-2 and TRBJ1-2; D is uncertain. Germline values: CDR1 SGHAT, CDR2 FQNNGV. The CDR3 extends over 15 amino acids. The germline V and J ends were trimmed by 5 bases and 1 base, with 14 bases remaining between them. The CDR3 loop is CASSPGRMDNYGYTF. The CDR3 coding sequence is TGTGCCAGCAGCCCGGGTAGGATGGATAACTATGGCTACACCTTC.